The sample holds many counts of the clone carrying this T cell receptor beta chain. The record originates from a study of human T cells and chemical hapten exposure. The time point is: pre-sensitization, week 0. Treatment of the sample: therapeutic diphenylcyclopropenone sensitization with weekly scalp DPC. This CDR3 has 13 amino acids. Per germline, CDR1 ENHRY and CDR2 SYGVKD. TCRdb called the RACE reads again in MiXCR, with one record for every CDR3 protein. The sample consists of more than 70,000 distinct CDR3 sequences, 8.5% of them appearing once. The chain uses TRBV10-3 and TRBJ2-3; possible D gene TRBD1, 6 bases. This receptor was identified in a man in his forties or fifties with alopecia areata. Some clones in this sample may be carry-over from other donors' samples. Sequenced material: whole blood, taken in connection with sensitization to the hapten diphenylcyclopropenone (DPC). CDR3 protein: CAVNGQITDTQYF. The CDR3 DNA is TGTGCAGTGAACGGACAGATCACAGATACGCAGTATTTT.